Below, one T cell receptor beta chain is given with its context. The ends were cut back, 5 bases at V and 1 base at J, with 12 bases in the middle. This CDR3 spans 14 amino acids. Looked up from germline, CDR1 is MNHEY and CDR2 is SVGAGI. Methods used by the authors: Using reference gene primer amplification, nucleated cell counts were estimated. The assay was immunoSEQ multiplex PCR, and TCRdb's table has in-frame clones only and misses some. V and J calls and clone size are given by that table; D and trimming were obtained from the DNA. The data hold approximately 22,000 clones, with about 90% observed a single time. These data originate in a study of blood T cell repertoires in COVID-19. Study details: PBMCs, B-cell-depleted T cells, or T cells provided the cDNA or gDNA that made up the material.

This chain links TRBV6-5 with TRBJ2-7; D might be TRBD2 (6 bases). This clonotype was obtained from a man between 65 and 85 years old with active COVID-19. Sequenced input: peripheral blood. The CDR3 reads CASSRAGSSYEQYF. The CDR3 DNA reads as TGTGCCAGCAGTCGCGCGGGGAGTTCCTACGAGCAGTACTTC.